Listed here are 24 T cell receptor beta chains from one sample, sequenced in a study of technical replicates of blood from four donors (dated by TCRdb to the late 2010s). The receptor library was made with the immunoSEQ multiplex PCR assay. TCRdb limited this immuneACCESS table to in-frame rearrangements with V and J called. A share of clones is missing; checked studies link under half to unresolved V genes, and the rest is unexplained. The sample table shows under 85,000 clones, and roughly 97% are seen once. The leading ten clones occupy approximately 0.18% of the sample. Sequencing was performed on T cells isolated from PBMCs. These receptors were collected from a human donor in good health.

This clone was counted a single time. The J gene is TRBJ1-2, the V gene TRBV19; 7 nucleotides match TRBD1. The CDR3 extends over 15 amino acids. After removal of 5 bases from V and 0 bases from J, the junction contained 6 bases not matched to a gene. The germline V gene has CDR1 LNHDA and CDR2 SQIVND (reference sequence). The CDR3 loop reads CASSPAQGANYGYTF. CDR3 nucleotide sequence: TGTGCCAGTAGTCCAGCCCAGGGGGCTAACTATGGCTACACCTTC.

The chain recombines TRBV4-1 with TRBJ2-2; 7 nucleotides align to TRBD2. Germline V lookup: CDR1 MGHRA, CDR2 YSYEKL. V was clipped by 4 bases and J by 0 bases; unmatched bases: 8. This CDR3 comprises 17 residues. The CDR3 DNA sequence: TGCGCCAGCAGCCTCGGCAGACTAGCCGCGAACACCGGGGAGCTGTTTTTT. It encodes CASSLGRLAANTGELFF.

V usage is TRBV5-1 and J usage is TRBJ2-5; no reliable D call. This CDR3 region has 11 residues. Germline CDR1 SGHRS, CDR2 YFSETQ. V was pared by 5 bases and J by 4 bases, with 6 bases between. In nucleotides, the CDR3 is TGCGCCAGCAGTTCCCTAGAGACCCAGTACTTC. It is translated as CASSSLETQYF.

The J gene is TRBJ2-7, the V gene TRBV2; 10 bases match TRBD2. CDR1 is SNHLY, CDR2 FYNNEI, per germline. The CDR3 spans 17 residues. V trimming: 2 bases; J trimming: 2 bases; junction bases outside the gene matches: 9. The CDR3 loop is CASSESLAGASPYEQYF. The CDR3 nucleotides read TGTGCCAGCAGTGAAAGTCTAGCGGGAGCTTCCCCCTACGAGCAGTACTTC. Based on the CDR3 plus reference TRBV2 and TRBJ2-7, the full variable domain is EPEVTQTPSHQVTQMGQEVILRCVPISNHLYFYWYRQILGQKVEFLVSFYNNEISEKSEIFDDQFSVERPDGSNFTLKIRSTKLEDSAMYFCASSESLAGASPYEQYFGPGTRLTVT.

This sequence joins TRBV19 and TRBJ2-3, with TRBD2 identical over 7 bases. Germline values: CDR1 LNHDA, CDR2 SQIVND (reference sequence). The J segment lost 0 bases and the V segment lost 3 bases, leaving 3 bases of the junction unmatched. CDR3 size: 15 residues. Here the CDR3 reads CASSIGRFSTDTQYF. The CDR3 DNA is TGTGCCAGTAGTATCGGGAGGTTTAGCACAGATACGCAGTATTTT.

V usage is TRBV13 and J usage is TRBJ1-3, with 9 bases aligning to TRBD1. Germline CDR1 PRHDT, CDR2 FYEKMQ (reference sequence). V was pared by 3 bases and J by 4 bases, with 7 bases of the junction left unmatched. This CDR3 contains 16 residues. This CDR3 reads CASSFGTGSEGNTIYF. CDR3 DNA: TGTGCCAGCAGCTTCGGGACAGGGTCCGAAGGAAACACCATATATTTT.

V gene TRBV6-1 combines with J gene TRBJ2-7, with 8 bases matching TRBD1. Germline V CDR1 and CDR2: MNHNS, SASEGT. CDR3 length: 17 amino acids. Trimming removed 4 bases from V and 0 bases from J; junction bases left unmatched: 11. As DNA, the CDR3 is TGTGCCAGCAGTGGACCGGGACAGGTTAGACTCTCCTACGAGCAGTACTTC. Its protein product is CASSGPGQVRLSYEQYF.

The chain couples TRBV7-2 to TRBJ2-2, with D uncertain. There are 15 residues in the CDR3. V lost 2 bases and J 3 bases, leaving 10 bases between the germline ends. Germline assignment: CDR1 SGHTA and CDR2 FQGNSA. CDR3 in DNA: TGTGCCAGCAGCTTACGGGTGGCGGACACCGGGGAGCTGTTTTTT. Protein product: CASSLRVADTGELFF.

CDR3 nucleotides: TGTGCCAGCAGCTTGGTTGGCTCGAACCAAGAGACCCAGTACTTC. Translation: CASSLVGSNQETQYF. V is TRBV5-4 and J is TRBJ2-5; D unresolved. The germline CDR1 and CDR2 sequences are SGHNT and YYREEE (reference sequence). The CDR3 totals 15 residues. Deletions cut 0 bases from V and 0 bases from J, with 9 bases between.

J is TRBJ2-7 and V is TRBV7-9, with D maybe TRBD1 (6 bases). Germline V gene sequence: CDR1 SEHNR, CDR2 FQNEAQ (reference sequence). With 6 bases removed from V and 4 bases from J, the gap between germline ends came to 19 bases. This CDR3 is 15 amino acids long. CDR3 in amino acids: CASSHTGLLVYEQYF. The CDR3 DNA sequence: TGTGCCAGCAGTCACACAGGGTTATTAGTTTACGAGCAGTACTTC.

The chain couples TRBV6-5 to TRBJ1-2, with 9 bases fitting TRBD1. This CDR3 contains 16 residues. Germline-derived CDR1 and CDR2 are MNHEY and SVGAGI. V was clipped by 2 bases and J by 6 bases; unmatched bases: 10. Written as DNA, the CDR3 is TGTGCCAGCAGTTACCCCCCCGGGACAGGGCTGAATGGCTACACCTTC. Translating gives CASSYPPGTGLNGYTF.

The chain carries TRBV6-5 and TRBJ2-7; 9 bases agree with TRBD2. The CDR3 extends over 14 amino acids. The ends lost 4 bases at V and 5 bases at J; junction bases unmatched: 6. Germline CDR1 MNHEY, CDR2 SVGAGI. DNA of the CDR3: TGTGCCAGCAGTTTCCTAGCGGGAACCAACGAGCAGTACTTC. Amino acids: CASSFLAGTNEQYF.

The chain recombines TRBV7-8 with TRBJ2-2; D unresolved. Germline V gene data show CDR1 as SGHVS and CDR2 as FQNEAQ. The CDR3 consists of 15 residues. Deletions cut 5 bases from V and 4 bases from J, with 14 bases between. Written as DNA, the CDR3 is TGTGCCAGCAGCGTTTATTCGTCGGGCACCGGGGAGCTGTTTTTT. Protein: CASSVYSSGTGELFF.

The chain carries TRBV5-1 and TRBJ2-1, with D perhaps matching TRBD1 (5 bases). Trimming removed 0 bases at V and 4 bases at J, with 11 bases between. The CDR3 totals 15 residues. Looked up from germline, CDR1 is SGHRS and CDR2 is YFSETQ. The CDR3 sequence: CASSLAGSQYNEQFF. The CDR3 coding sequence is TGCGCCAGCAGCTTGGCAGGGTCACAATACAATGAGCAGTTCTTC.

CDR3 in amino acids: CSVEGQGADTEAFF. In nucleotides, the CDR3 is TGCAGCGTTGAAGGGCAGGGGGCTGACACTGAAGCTTTCTTT. The chain has TRBV29-1 and TRBJ1-1; 8 nucleotides match TRBD1. The CDR3 has 14 amino acids. The J segment lost 3 bases and the V segment lost 1 base, leaving 4 bases of the junction unmatched. Germline V gene lookup returns CDR1 SQVTM and CDR2 ANQGSEA.

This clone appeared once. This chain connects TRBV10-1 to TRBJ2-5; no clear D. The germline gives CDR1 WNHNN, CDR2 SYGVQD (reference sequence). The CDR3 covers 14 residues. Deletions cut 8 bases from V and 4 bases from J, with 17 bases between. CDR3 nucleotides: TGCGCCAGCGGCCCCGGCGGATTTCGAGAGACCCAGTACTTC. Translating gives CASGPGGFRETQYF.

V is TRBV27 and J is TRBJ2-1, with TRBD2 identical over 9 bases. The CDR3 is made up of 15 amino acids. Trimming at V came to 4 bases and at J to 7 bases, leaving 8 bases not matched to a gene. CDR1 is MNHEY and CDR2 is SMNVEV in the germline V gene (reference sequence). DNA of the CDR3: TGTGCCAGCAGTTACTATAGCGGGAGAATTAATGAGCAGTTCTTC. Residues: CASSYYSGRINEQFF.

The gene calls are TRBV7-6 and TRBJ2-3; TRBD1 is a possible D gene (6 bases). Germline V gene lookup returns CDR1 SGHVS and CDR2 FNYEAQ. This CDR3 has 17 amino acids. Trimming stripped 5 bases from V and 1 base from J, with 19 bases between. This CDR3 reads CASSQTVEGVGTDTQYF. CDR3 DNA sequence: TGTGCCAGCAGCCAGACGGTCGAGGGGGTCGGCACAGATACGCAGTATTTT.

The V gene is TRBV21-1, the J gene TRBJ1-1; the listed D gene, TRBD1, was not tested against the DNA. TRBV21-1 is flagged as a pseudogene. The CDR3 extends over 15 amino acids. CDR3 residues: CASSKIWPCNTEAFF. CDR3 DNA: TGTGCCAGCAGCAAAATCTGGCCGTGCAACACTGAAGCTTTCTTT.

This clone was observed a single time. The CDR3 region is CASSLTGEWNYGYTF. The CDR3 DNA reads TGTGCCAGCAGTTTAACAGGGGAGTGGAACTATGGCTACACCTTC. The V gene is TRBV28, the J gene TRBJ1-2, with TRBD1 matching over 7 bases. Germline lookup yields CDR1 MDHEN and CDR2 SYDVKM. Trimming took 2 bases from V and 2 from J; bases not matched to a gene: 5. This CDR3 is 15 amino acids long.

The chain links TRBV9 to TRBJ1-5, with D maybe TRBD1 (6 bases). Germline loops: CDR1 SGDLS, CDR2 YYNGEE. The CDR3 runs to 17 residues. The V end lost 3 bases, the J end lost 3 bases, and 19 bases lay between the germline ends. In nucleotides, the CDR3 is TGTGCCAGCAGCGAGGGGAAGGAAAGGGGGTACAATCAGCCCCAGCATTTT. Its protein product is CASSEGKERGYNQPQHF.

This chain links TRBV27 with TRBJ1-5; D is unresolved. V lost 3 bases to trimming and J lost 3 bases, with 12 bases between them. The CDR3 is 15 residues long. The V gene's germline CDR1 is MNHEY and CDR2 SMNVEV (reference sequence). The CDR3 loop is CASSFSGSTNQPQHF. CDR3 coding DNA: TGTGCCAGCAGTTTCTCGGGGTCCACCAATCAGCCCCAGCATTTT.

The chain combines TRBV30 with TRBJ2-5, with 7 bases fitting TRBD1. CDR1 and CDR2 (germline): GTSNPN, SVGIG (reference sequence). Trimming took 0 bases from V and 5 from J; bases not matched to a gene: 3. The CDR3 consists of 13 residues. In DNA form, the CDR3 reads TGTGCCTGGAGTGTAAAGGGGGCGGAGACCCAGTACTTC. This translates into CAWSVKGAETQYF.

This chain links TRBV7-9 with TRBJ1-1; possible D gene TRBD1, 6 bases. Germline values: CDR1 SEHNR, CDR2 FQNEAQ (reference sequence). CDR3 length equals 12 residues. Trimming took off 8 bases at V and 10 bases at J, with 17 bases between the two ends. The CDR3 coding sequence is TGTGCCAGCGGTTATGGGGACATTCGAGCTTTCTTT. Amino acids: CASGYGDIRAFF.